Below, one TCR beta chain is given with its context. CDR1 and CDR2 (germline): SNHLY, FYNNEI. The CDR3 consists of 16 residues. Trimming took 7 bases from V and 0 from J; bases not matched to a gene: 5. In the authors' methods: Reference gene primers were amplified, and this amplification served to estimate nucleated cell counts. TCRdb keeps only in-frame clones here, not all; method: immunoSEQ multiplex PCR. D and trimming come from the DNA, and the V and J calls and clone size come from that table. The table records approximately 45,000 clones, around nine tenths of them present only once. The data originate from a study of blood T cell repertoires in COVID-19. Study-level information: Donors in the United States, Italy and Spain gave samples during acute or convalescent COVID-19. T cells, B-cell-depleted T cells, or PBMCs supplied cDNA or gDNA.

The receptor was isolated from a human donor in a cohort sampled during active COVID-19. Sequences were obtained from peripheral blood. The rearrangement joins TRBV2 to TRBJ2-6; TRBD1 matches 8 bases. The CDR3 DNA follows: TGTGCCAGCACCGACAGGGGCGCCTCTGGGGCCAACGTCCTGACTTTC. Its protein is CASTDRGASGANVLTF.